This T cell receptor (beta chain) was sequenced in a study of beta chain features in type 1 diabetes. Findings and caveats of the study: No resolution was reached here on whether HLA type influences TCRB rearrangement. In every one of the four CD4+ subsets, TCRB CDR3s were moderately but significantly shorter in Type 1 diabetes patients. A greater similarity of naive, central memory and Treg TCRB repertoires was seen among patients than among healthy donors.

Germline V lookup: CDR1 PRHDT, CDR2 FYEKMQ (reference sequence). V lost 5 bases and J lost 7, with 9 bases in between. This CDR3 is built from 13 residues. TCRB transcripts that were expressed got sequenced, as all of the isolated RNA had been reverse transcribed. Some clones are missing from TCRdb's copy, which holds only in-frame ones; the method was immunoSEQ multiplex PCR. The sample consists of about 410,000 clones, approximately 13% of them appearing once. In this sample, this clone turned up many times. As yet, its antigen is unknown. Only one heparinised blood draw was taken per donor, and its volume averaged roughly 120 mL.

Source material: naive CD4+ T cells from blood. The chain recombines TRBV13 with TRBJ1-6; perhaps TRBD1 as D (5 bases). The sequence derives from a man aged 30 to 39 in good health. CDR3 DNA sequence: TGTGCCAGCAGCAACAGGCCGAATTCACCCCTCCACTTT. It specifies CASSNRPNSPLHF.